Following are 6 T cell receptor beta chains from one sample sequenced in a study of cytomegalovirus exposure and HLA in healthy donors listed by TCRdb under 2017. The library was generated by the immunoSEQ multiplex PCR assay. For the multiplex PCR, a mixture combining 60 forward primers for TCR Vbeta segments and 13 reverse primers for TCR Jbeta segments was used. Sourced from immuneACCESS, this table was stored by TCRdb with only in-frame sequences that have V and J called. A share of the clones is absent; for the studies checked, an unresolved V gene accounts for under half, and the remainder has no known explanation. The sample contains over 200,000 clones, about 70% of them found a single time. The biggest ten clones account for 1.8% of the sample. What was sequenced was PBMCs. The receptors here all came from a woman in her 30s in good health and CMV-seronegative.

The rearrangement links TRBV9 to TRBJ1-1, with a tentative D call TRBD1 (5 bases). Per the germline V gene, CDR1 is SGDLS and CDR2 is YYNGEE. V lost 5 bases, J lost 1 base, and 18 bases lay in between. CDR3 length: 16 amino acids. The CDR3, as DNA: TGTGCCAGCAGTCCTTGGCAGGGTAGGGAGAACACTGAAGCTTTCTTT. Translating it yields CASSPWQGRENTEAFF. Drawing the rest from reference TRBV9 and TRBJ1-1, the complete variable domain is DSGVTQTPKHLITATGQRVTLRCSPRSGDLSVYWYQQSLDQGLQFLIQYYNGEERAKGNILERFSAQQFPDLHSELNLSSLELGDSALYFCASSPWQGRENTEAFFGQGTRLTVV.

V usage is TRBV6-5 and J usage is TRBJ2-5; 9 bases map to TRBD2. Per germline, CDR1 MNHEY and CDR2 SVGAGI. Unmatched junction bases numbered 2, after V lost 2 bases and J lost 4 bases. This CDR3 is 14 amino acids long. CDR3 in DNA: TGTGCCAGCAGTTACGTACTAGCGGGAGAGACCCAGTACTTC. Amino acid sequence: CASSYVLAGETQYF.

The chain links TRBV10-3 to TRBJ1-1; a weak D match, TRBD1 (5 bases). V lost 9 bases to trimming and J lost 0 bases, with 11 bases between them. The CDR3 runs 13 residues. From germline, CDR1 is ENHRY and CDR2 SYGVKD. CDR3: CAIGGEVNTEAFF. As DNA, the CDR3 is TGTGCCATTGGAGGGGAGGTGAACACTGAAGCTTTCTTT.

CDR3 in DNA: TGTGCCAGCAGCGCTAGGGTCTCTAGCGGGGGGACCAAAAACATTCAGTACTTC. It codes for CASSARVSSGGTKNIQYF. The rearrangement links TRBV7-9 to TRBJ2-4, with 11 positions matching TRBD2. Germline V gene data show CDR1 as SEHNR and CDR2 as FQNEAQ (reference sequence). V trimming: 5 bases; J trimming: 2 bases; junction bases outside the gene matches: 11. CDR3 length: 18 amino acids.

The V call is TRBV6-5, the J call TRBJ2-1; TRBD1 agrees at 8 bases. With 7 bases clipped from V and 4 bases from J, the junction kept 9 bases outside the gene matches. Germline V lookup: CDR1 MNHEY, CDR2 SVGAGI. The length of the CDR3 is 15 residues. The CDR3 loop reads CASMIQGAAYNEQFF. The CDR3 DNA follows: TGTGCCAGCATGATTCAGGGGGCGGCGTACAATGAGCAGTTCTTC.

Notes on this clone: One junction end does not reproduce the germline sequence, and a read error may be involved. The V gene is TRBV7-9, the J gene TRBJ2-7; 7 nucleotides line up with TRBD1. The V gene's germline CDR1 is SEHNR and CDR2 FQNEAQ (reference sequence). The CDR3 is 15 amino acids. The CDR3 bases are TGTTCCAGCAGCATGGGACAGCAAAGCTCCTACGAGCAGTACTTC. Translated: CSSSMGQQSSYEQYF.